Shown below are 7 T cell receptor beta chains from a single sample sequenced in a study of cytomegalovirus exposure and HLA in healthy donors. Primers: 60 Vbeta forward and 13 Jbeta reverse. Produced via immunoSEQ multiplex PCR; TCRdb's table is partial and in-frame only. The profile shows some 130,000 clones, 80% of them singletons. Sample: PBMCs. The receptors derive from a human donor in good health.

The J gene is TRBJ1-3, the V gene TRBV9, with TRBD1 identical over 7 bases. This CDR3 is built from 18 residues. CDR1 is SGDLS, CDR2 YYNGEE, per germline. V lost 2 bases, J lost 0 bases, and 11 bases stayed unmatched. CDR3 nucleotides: TGTGCCAGCAGCGTCGGACCCCTCGGGACAGTCTCTGGAAACACCATATATTTT. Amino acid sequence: CASSVGPLGTVSGNTIYF.

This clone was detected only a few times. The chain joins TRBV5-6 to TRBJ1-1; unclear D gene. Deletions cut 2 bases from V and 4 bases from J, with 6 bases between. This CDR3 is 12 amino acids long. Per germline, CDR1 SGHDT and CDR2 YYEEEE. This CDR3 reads CASSFAGTEAFF. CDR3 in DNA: TGTGCCAGCAGCTTTGCGGGCACTGAAGCTTTCTTT.

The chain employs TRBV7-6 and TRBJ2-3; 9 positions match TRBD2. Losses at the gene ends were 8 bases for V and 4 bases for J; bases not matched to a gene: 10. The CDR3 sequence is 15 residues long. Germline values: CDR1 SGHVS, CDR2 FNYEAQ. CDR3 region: CASGRVAGGSDTQYF. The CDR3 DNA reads TGTGCCAGCGGGCGGGTGGCGGGGGGGTCAGATACGCAGTATTTT.

The CDR3 protein is CASSLRGGGLQETQYF. Here the CDR3 DNA reads TGTGCCAGCAGCCTCCGGGGCGGGGGTCTCCAAGAGACCCAGTACTTC. The rearrangement links TRBV13 to TRBJ2-5, with 7 bases fitting TRBD2. Germline values: CDR1 PRHDT, CDR2 FYEKMQ (reference sequence). J gave up 1 base and V 5 bases, and 10 bases lay outside the gene matches. This CDR3 is 16 amino acids long.

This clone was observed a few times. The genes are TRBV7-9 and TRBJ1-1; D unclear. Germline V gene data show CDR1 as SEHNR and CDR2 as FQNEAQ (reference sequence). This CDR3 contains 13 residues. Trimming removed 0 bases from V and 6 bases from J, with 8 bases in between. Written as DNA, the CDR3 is TGTGCCAGCAGCTTAGCGAACAGTCCTGAAGCTTTCTTT. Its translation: CASSLANSPEAFF.

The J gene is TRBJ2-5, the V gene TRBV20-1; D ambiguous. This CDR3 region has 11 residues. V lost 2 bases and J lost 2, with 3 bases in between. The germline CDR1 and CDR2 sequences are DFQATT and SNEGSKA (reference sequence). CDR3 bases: TGCAGTGCTAGACAGCAAGAGACCCAGTACTTC. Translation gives CSARQQETQYF.

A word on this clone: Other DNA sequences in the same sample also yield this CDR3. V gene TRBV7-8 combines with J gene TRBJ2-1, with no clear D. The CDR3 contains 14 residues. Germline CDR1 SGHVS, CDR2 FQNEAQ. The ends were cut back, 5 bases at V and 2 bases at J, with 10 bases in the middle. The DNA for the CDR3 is TGTGCCAGCAGCCCCGGGTCGGCCTACAATGAGCAGTTCTTC. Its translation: CASSPGSAYNEQFF.